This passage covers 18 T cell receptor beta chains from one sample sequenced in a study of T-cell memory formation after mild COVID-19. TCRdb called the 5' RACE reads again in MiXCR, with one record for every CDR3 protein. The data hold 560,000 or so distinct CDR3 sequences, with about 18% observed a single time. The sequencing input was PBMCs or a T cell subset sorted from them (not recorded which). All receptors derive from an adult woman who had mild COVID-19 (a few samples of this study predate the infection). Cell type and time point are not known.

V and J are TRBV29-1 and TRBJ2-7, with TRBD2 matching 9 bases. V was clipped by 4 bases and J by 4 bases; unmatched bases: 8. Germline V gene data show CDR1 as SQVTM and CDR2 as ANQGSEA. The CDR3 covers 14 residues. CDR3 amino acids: CSVASAGGLYEQYF. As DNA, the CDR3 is TGCAGCGTTGCCTCAGCGGGGGGTCTGTACGAGCAGTACTTC.

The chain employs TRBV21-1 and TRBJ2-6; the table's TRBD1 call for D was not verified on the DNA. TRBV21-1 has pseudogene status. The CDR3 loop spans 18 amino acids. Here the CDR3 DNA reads TGTGCCAGCAGCATACGGACAGGGGGATCGGCCTGGGCCAACGTCCTGACTTTC. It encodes CASSIRTGGSAWANVLTF.

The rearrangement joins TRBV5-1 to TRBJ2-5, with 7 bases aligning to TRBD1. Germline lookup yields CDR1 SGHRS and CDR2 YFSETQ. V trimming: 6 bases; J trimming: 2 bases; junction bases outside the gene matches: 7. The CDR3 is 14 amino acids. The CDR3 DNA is TGCGCCAGCACTACCGGGACAGCGCAAGAGACCCAGTACTTC. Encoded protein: CASTTGTAQETQYF. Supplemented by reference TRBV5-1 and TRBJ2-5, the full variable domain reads KAGVTQTPRYLIKTRGQQVTLSCSPISGHRSVSWYQQTPGQGLQFLFEYFSETQRNKGNFPGRFSGRQFSNSRSEMNVSTLELGDSALYLCASTTGTAQETQYFGPGTRLLVL.

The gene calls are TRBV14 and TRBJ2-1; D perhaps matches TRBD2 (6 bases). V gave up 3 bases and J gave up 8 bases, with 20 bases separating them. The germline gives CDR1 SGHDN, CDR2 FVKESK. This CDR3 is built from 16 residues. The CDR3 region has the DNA TGTGCCAGCAGCCACCCCCCGGGAGTGGGGCCATATGAGCAGTTCTTC. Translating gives CASSHPPGVGPYEQFF.

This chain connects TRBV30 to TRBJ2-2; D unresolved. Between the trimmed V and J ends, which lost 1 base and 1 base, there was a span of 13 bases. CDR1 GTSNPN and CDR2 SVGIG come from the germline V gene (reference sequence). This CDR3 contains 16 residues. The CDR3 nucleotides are TGTGCCTGGAGTGGGTCGGCGGCACTGAACACCGGGGAGCTGTTTTTT. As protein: CAWSGSAALNTGELFF.

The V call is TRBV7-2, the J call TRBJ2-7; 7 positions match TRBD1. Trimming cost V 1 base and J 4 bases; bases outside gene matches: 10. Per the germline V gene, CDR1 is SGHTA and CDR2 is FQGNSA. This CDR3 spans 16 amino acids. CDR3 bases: TGTGCCAGCAGCTTAGGAGGACAGGCTGGGGTTTACGAGCAGTACTTC. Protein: CASSLGGQAGVYEQYF.

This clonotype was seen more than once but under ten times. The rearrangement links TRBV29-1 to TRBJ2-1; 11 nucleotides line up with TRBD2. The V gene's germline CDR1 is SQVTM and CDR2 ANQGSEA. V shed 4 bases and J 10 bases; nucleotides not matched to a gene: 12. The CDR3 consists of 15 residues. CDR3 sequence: CSVAPLAGEGDEQFF. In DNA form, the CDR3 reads TGCAGCGTTGCACCACTAGCGGGAGAAGGGGACGAGCAGTTCTTC.

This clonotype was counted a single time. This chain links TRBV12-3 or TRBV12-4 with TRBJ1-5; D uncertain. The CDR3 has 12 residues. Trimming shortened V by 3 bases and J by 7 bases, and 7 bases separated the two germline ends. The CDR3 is CASSFSFQPQHF. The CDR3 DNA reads TGTGCCAGCAGTTTTTCATTCCAGCCCCAGCATTTT.

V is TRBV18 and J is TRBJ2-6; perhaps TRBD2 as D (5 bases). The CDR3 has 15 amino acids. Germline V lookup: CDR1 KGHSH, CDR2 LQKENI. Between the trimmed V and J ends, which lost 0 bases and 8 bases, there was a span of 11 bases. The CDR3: CASSPPSGRPNVLTF. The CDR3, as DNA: TGTGCCAGCTCACCACCGAGTGGGAGACCCAACGTCCTGACTTTC. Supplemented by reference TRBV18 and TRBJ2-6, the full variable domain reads NAGVMQNPRHLVRRRGQEARLRCSPMKGHSHVYWYRQLPEEGLKFMVYLQKENIIDESGMPKERFSAEFPKEGPSILRIQQVVRGDSAAYFCASSPPSGRPNVLTFGAGSRLTVL.

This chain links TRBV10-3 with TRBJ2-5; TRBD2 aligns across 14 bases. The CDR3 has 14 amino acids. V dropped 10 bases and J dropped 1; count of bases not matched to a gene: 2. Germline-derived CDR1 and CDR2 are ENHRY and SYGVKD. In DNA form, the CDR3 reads TGTGCCACCGGGACTAGCGGGAGCCAAGAGACCCAGTACTTC. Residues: CATGTSGSQETQYF.

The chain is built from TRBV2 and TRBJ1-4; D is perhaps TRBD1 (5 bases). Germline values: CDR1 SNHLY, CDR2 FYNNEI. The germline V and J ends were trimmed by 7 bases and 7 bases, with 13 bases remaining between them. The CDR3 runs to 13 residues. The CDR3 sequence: CASKDIGSEKLFF. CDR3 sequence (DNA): TGTGCCAGCAAGGACATAGGCAGTGAAAAACTGTTTTTT.

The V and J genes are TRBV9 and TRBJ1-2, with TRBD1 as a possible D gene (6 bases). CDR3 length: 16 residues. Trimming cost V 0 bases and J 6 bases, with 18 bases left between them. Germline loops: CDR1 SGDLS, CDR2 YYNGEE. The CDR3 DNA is TGTGCCAGCAGCGTAGGAAGCAGGGGAGATAAGGATGGCTACACCTTC. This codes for CASSVGSRGDKDGYTF.

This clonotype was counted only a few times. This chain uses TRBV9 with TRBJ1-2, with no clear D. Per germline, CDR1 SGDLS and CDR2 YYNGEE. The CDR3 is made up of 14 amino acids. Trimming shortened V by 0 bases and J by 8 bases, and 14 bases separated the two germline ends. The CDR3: CASSVDLGWRGYTF. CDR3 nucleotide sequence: TGTGCCAGCAGCGTAGATCTGGGTTGGCGAGGCTACACCTTC.

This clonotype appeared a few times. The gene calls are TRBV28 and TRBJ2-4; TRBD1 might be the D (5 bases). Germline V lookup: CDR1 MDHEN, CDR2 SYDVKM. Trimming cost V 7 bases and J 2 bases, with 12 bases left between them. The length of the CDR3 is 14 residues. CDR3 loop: CASNQGFSKNIQYF. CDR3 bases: TGTGCCAGCAACCAGGGATTTTCCAAAAACATTCAGTACTTC.

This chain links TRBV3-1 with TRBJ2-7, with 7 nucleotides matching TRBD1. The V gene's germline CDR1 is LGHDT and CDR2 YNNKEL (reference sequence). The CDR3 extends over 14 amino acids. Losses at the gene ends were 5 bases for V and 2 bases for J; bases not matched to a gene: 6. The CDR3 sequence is CASSKGQLTYEQYF. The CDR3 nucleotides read TGTGCCAGCAGCAAGGGACAGCTAACCTACGAGCAGTACTTC.

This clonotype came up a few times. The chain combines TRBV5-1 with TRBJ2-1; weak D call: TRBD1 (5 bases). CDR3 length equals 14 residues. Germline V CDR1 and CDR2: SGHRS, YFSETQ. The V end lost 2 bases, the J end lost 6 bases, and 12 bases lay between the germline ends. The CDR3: CASSFFQGSNEQFF. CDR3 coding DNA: TGCGCCAGCAGCTTTTTTCAGGGAAGCAATGAGCAGTTCTTC.

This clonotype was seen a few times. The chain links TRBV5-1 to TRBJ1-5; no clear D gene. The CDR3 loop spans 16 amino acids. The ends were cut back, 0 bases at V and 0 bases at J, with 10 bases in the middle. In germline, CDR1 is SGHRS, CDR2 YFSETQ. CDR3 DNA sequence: TGCGCCAGCAGCTTGGACGGTCTTTATAGCAATCAGCCCCAGCATTTT. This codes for CASSLDGLYSNQPQHF.

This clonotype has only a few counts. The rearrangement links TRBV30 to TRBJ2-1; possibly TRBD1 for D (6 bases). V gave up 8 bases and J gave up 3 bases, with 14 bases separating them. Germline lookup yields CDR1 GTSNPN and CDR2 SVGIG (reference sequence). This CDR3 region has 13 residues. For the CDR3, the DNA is TGTGCCCTTCAGGGGCAGGGCTACAATGAGCAGTTCTTC. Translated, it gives CALQGQGYNEQFF.